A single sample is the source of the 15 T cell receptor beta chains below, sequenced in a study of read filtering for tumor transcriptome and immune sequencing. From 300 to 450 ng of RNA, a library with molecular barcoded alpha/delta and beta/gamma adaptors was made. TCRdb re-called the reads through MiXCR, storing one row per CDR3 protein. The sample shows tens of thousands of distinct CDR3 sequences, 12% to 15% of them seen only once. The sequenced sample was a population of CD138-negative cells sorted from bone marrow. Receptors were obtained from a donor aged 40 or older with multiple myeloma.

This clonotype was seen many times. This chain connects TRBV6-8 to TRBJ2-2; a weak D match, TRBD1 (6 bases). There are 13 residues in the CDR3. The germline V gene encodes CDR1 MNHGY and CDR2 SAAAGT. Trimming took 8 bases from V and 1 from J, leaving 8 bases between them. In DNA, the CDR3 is TGTGCCAGCTCGGACAGGAACACCGGGGAGCTGTTTTTT. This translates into CASSDRNTGELFF.

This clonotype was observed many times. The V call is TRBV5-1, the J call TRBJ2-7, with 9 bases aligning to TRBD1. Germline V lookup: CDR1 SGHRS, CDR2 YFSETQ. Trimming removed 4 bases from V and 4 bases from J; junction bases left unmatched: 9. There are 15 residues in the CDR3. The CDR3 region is CASSPPGTGRYEQYF. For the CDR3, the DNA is TGCGCCAGCAGCCCACCCGGGACAGGGAGATACGAGCAGTACTTC.

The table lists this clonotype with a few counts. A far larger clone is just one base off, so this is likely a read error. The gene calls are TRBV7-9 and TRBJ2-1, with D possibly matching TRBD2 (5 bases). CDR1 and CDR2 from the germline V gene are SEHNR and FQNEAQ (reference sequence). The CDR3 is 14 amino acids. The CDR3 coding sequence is TGTGCCAGCAGCTTAACCCCGGGATTTGATGAGCAGCTCTTC. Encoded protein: CASSLTPGFDEQLF.

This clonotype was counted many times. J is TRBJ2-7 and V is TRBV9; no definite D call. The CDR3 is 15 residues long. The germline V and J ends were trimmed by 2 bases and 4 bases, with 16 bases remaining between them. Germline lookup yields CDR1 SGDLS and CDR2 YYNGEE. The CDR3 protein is CASSVGPSILYEQYF. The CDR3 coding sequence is TGTGCCAGCAGCGTGGGCCCTTCCATCCTGTACGAGCAGTACTTC. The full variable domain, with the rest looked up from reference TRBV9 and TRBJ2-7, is DSGVTQTPKHLITATGQRVTLRCSPRSGDLSVYWYQQSLDQGLQFLIQYYNGEERAKGNILERFSAQQFPDLHSELNLSSLELGDSALYFCASSVGPSILYEQYFGPGTRLTVT.

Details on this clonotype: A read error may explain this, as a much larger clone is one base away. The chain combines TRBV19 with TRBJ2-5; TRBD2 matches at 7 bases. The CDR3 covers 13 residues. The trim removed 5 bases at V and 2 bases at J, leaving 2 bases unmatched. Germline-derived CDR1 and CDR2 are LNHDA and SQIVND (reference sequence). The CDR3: CASSSGGQETQYF. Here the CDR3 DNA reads TGTGCCAGTAGTTCGGGAGGACAAGAGACCCAGTACTTC.

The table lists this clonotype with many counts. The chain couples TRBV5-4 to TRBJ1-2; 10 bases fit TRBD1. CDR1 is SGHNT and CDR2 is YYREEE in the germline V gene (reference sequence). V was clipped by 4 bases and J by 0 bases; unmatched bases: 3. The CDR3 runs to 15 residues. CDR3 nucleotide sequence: TGTGCCAGCAGCCGGGACAGGGGTACTAACTATGGCTACACCTTC. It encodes CASSRDRGTNYGYTF.

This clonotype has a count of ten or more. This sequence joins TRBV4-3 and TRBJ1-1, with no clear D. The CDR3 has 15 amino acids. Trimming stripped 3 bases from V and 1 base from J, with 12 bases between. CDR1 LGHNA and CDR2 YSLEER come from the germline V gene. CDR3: CASSQEGFTNTEAFF. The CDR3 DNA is TGCGCCAGCAGCCAGGAGGGATTCACGAACACTGAAGCTTTCTTT.

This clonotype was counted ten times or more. The CDR3: CASSLSVTGELFF. CDR3 DNA sequence: TGTGCCAGCAGTTTATCCGTCACCGGGGAGCTGTTTTTT. The chain is built from TRBV27 and TRBJ2-2; D unresolved. Trimming pared 0 bases from V and 4 bases from J, leaving 3 bases between. Germline-derived CDR1 and CDR2 are MNHEY and SMNVEV (reference sequence). This CDR3 has 13 residues.

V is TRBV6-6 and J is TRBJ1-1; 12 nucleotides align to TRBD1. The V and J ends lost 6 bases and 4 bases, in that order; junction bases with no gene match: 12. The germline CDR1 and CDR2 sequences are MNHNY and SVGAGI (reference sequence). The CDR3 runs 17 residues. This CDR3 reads CASRNGDRGREGTEAFF. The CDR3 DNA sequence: TGTGCCAGCAGGAACGGGGACAGGGGGCGCGAGGGCACTGAAGCTTTCTTT.

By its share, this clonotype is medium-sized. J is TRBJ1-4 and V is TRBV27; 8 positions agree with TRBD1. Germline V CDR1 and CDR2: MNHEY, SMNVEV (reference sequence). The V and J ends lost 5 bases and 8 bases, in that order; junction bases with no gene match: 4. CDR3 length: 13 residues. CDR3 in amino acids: CASSGQGGEKLFF. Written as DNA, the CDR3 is TGTGCCAGCAGTGGACAGGGAGGGGAAAAACTGTTTTTT.

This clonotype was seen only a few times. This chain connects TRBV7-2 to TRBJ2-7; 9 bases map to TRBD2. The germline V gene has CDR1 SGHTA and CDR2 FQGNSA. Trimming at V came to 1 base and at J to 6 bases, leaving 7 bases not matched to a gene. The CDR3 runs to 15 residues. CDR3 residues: CASSLDVAGVLEQYF. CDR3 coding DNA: TGTGCCAGCAGCTTAGATGTAGCGGGGGTACTCGAGCAGTACTTC.

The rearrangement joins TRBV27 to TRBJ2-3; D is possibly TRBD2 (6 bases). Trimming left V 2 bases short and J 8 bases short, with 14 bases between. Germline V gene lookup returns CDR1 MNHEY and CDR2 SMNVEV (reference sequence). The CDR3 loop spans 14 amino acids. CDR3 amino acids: CASSLSQLAGTQYF. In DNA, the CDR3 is TGTGCCAGCAGTTTAAGCCAACTAGCTGGTACGCAGTATTTT.

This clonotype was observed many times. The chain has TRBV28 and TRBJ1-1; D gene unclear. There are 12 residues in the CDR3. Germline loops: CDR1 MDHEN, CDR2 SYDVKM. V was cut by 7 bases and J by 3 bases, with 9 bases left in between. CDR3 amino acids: CASTPRHTEAFF. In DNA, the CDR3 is TGTGCCAGCACCCCACGACACACTGAAGCTTTCTTT. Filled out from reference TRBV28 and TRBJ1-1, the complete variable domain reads DVKVTQSSRYLVKRTGEKVFLECVQDMDHENMFWYRQDPGLGLRLIYFSYDVKMKEKGDIPEGYSVSREKKERFSLILESASTNQTSMYLCASTPRHTEAFFGQGTRLTVV.

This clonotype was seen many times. CDR3 in amino acids: CASSLSPLMGKTQYF. Written as DNA, the CDR3 is TGCGCCAGCAGCTTGTCCCCCTTGATGGGGAAGACCCAGTACTTC. The chain is built from TRBV5-1 and TRBJ2-5, with D uncertain. Germline CDR1 is SGHRS and CDR2 is YFSETQ. The CDR3 contains 15 residues. V lost 1 base, J lost 6 bases, and 16 bases lay in between.

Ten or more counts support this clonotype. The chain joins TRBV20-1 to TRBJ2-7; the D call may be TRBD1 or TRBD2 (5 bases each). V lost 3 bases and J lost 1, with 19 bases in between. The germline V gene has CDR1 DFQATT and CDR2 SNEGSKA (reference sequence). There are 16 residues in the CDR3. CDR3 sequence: CSASESAGKGSYEQYF. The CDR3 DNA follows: TGCAGTGCTAGCGAGTCCGCCGGGAAGGGGTCCTACGAGCAGTACTTC.